Below are 28 T cell receptor beta chains sequenced from a single sample in a study of blood T cells in healthy people across ages. Primers used in a second PCR of roughly 6 to 11 cycles were a sample-barcoded 5' primer and a J-beta primer mix. TCRdb used MiXCR to reprocess the 5' RACE reads, holding one entry per CDR3 protein. Among 1.5 million to 2 million distinct CDR3 sequences, almost 35% were seen once, and the ten largest hold over 9%. Sample: blood. These receptors all stem from a woman in her 30s in good health.

Concerning this clonotype: A read error is likely, as this CDR3 ends without the conserved phenylalanine or tryptophan. V gene TRBV5-1 combines with J gene TRBJ2-5; 8 bases match TRBD2. Germline CDR1 and CDR2: SGHRS and YFSETQ. The CDR3 runs to 14 residues. After removal of 3 bases from V and 11 bases from J, the junction contained 12 bases not matched to a gene. The CDR3 DNA sequence: TGCGCCAGCAGCTCTCCGGGACTAGGGGCGGAGCAGTACTGC. Its translation is CASSSPGLGAEQYC.

In this sample, this clonotype turned up a few times. The chain combines TRBV20-1 with TRBJ1-2, with a possible D match to TRBD1 (6 bases). Germline V CDR1 and CDR2: DFQATT, SNEGSKA (reference sequence). The CDR3 length is 13 residues. With 0 bases removed from V and 8 bases from J, the gap between germline ends came to 13 bases. The CDR3 protein is CSAREVNRDGYTF. The CDR3 nucleotides are TGCAGTGCTAGAGAAGTCAACAGGGACGGCTACACCTTC.

This chain links TRBV10-3 with TRBJ1-2, with a tentative D call TRBD1 (5 bases). Germline loops: CDR1 ENHRY, CDR2 SYGVKD. V was shortened by 5 bases and J by 4 bases, with 14 bases between the two germline ends. This CDR3 contains 14 residues. The DNA for the CDR3 is TGTGCCATCAGTAGGGGAAACTCTATCTATGGCTACACCTTC. It encodes CAISRGNSIYGYTF.

The sample holds a few counts of this clonotype. The rearrangement uses TRBV5-1 and TRBJ2-7; maybe TRBD1 (7 bases). The V and J ends lost 5 bases and 0 bases respectively, with 21 bases between them. The germline V gene encodes CDR1 SGHRS and CDR2 YFSETQ. There are 17 residues in the CDR3. The CDR3 protein is CASSVGQGGLLSYEQYF. The CDR3 DNA reads TGCGCCAGCAGTGTTGGTCAGGGGGGCCTGCTCTCCTACGAGCAGTACTTC.

CDR3 DNA sequence: TGTGCCAGCAGCCAAACTCCTCTAAGCACAGATACGCAGTATTTT. Its protein is CASSQTPLSTDTQYF. The genes are TRBV7-6 and TRBJ2-3; D call uncertain. Germline V gene lookup returns CDR1 SGHVS and CDR2 FNYEAQ. Deletions cut 5 bases from V and 0 bases from J, with 12 bases between. The CDR3 runs to 15 residues. Using reference TRBV7-6 and TRBJ2-3 for the parts outside the CDR3, the full variable domain is GAGVSQSPRYKVTKRGQDVALRCDPISGHVSLYWYRQALGQGPEFLTYFNYEAQQDKSGLPNDRFSAERPEGSISTLTIQRTEQRDSAMYRCASSQTPLSTDTQYFGPGTRLTVL.

This clonotype occurred a few times. The chain has TRBV3-1 and TRBJ2-7; D perhaps matches TRBD2 (6 bases). Germline V gives CDR1 LGHDT, CDR2 YNNKEL (reference sequence). The CDR3 totals 15 residues. Trimming removed 10 bases from V and 2 bases from J, with 21 bases in between. CDR3 region: CATSATAGGAYEQYF. For the CDR3, the DNA is TGTGCCACCTCAGCGACAGCGGGCGGGGCCTACGAGCAGTACTTC.

The chain links TRBV5-1 to TRBJ1-1; D uncertain. Deletions cut 5 bases from V and 8 bases from J, with 10 bases between. The germline CDR1 and CDR2 sequences are SGHRS and YFSETQ. The CDR3 runs 11 residues. DNA for the CDR3: TGCGCCAGCAGGCTCGGACCAGAAGCTTTCTTT. As protein: CASRLGPEAFF.

Only a few counts were recorded for this clonotype. J is TRBJ2-3 and V is TRBV7-6, with 9 bases lining up with TRBD2. The CDR3 is 15 amino acids. The trim removed 4 bases at V and 6 bases at J, leaving 8 bases unmatched. CDR1 and CDR2 (germline): SGHVS, FNYEAQ. This CDR3 is CASSSFAGGTDTQYF. The CDR3 DNA follows: TGTGCCAGCAGCTCCTTCGCGGGGGGGACGGATACGCAGTATTTT. The full variable domain, completed using reference TRBV7-6 and TRBJ2-3, is GAGVSQSPRYKVTKRGQDVALRCDPISGHVSLYWYRQALGQGPEFLTYFNYEAQQDKSGLPNDRFSAERPEGSISTLTIQRTEQRDSAMYRCASSSFAGGTDTQYFGPGTRLTVL.

This clonotype was detected a few times. The chain uses TRBV29-1 and TRBJ2-1; the D gene could be TRBD1 or TRBD2 (5 bases each). The V end lost 4 bases, the J end lost 7 bases, and 8 bases lay between the germline ends. This CDR3 is built from 11 residues. The germline CDR1 and CDR2 sequences are SQVTM and ANQGSEA. The DNA of the CDR3 is TGCAGCGTTGGGGGGATTAATGAGCAGTTCTTC. Residues: CSVGGINEQFF.

The chain's CDR3 is CSANKPGTSSNYGYTF. Written as DNA, the CDR3 is TGCAGTGCTAACAAGCCCGGGACATCATCTAACTATGGCTACACCTTC. The V gene is TRBV20-1, the J gene TRBJ1-2; TRBD1 might be the D (6 bases). The CDR3 extends over 16 amino acids. The germline V gene has CDR1 DFQATT and CDR2 SNEGSKA (reference sequence). V lost 4 bases and J lost 0, with 18 bases in between.

This clonotype showed up just once. V is TRBV27 and J is TRBJ1-2; 9 nucleotides match TRBD1. The CDR3 is made up of 14 amino acids. V lost 6 bases to trimming and J lost 4 bases; unmatched junction nucleotides: 6. Germline V gene lookup returns CDR1 MNHEY and CDR2 SMNVEV (reference sequence). The CDR3 DNA reads as TGTGCCAGCAGGGGACAGGGTAGTAGCTATGGCTACACCTTC. Protein: CASRGQGSSYGYTF.

The chain joins TRBV6-1 to TRBJ1-1; perhaps TRBD1 as D (5 bases). Trimming pared 9 bases from V and 6 bases from J, leaving 20 bases between. The CDR3 runs 14 residues. Germline V lookup: CDR1 MNHNS, CDR2 SASEGT. This chain's CDR3 is CASEKKQEFAEAFF. The CDR3 nucleotides are TGTGCCAGTGAGAAAAAACAGGAGTTCGCTGAAGCTTTCTTT.

This clonotype has a handful of counts. V is TRBV5-1 and J is TRBJ2-3; D is unclear. There are 14 residues in the CDR3. Between the trimmed V and J ends, which lost 5 bases and 3 bases, there was a span of 13 bases. Germline CDR1 is SGHRS and CDR2 is YFSETQ. The DNA for the CDR3 is TGCGCCAGCAGTCCGCGTCCCGATACAGATACGCAGTATTTT. Its translation: CASSPRPDTDTQYF.

This clonotype was found a few times. The CDR3 here is CASSGKGISSGANVLTF. Written as DNA, the CDR3 is TGTGCCAGCAGTGGGAAAGGCATCTCCTCTGGGGCCAACGTCCTGACTTTC. V gene TRBV6-1 combines with J gene TRBJ2-6; no clear D. Deletions cut 4 bases from V and 0 bases from J, with 13 bases between. Germline assignment: CDR1 MNHNS and CDR2 SASEGT. The CDR3 has 17 residues.

About this clonotype: At one end the junction does not follow the germline gene, possibly because of a read error. The J gene is TRBJ2-2, the V gene TRBV5-1, with D possibly matching TRBD2 (6 bases). Germline V gene sequence: CDR1 SGHRS, CDR2 YFSETQ. The CDR3 spans 14 residues. The CDR3 DNA follows: TGCGCCGGCAGCTTCGGGGCTAGCGTTGGGGAGCTGTTTTTT. It is translated as CAGSFGASVGELFF.

This clonotype was detected a few times. The chain uses TRBV27 and TRBJ2-7, with 10 positions matching TRBD2. V shed 5 bases and J 3 bases; nucleotides not matched to a gene: 4. There are 14 residues in the CDR3. In germline, CDR1 is MNHEY, CDR2 SMNVEV (reference sequence). The CDR3 spells CASSPSGGYYEQYF. The CDR3 nucleotides are TGTGCCAGCAGTCCTAGCGGGGGATACTACGAGCAGTACTTC.

This clonotype was seen only a few times. The rearrangement uses TRBV7-3 and TRBJ1-1; D ambiguous. Trimming left V 5 bases short and J 1 base short, with 17 bases between. CDR1 is SGHTA, CDR2 FQGTGA, per germline. CDR3 length: 16 residues. CDR3 DNA: TGTGCCAGCAGCCCAAATATGTGGAGTCAGAACACTGAAGCTTTCTTT. It specifies CASSPNMWSQNTEAFF.

This rearrangement joins TRBV6-1 to TRBJ2-1, with 8 positions matching TRBD2. The CDR3 has 16 residues. Germline V gene sequence: CDR1 MNHNS, CDR2 SASEGT. The trim removed 0 bases at V and 2 bases at J, leaving 3 bases unmatched. CDR3 sequence: CASSEATGGTYNEQFF. In DNA, the CDR3 is TGTGCCAGCAGTGAAGCCACGGGGGGGACCTACAATGAGCAGTTCTTC.

This chain connects TRBV5-1 to TRBJ2-3; TRBD2 matches at 9 bases. The CDR3 is 14 amino acids. Germline V gene sequence: CDR1 SGHRS, CDR2 YFSETQ. Trimming removed 5 bases from V and 4 bases from J; junction bases left unmatched: 5. The CDR3 nucleotides read TGCGCCAGCAGGCTAGCGGGAATGGCAGATACGCAGTATTTT. This codes for CASRLAGMADTQYF. Supplemented by reference TRBV5-1 and TRBJ2-3, the full variable domain reads KAGVTQTPRYLIKTRGQQVTLSCSPISGHRSVSWYQQTPGQGLQFLFEYFSETQRNKGNFPGRFSGRQFSNSRSEMNVSTLELGDSALYLCASRLAGMADTQYFGPGTRLTVL.

The chain carries TRBV6-2 or TRBV6-3 and TRBJ2-3; D remains ambiguous. The CDR3 totals 13 residues. Trimming pared 2 bases from V and 5 bases from J, leaving 8 bases between. In germline, CDR1 is MNHEY, CDR2 SVGEGT. The CDR3 sequence is CASSYATRDTQYF. The CDR3 DNA reads as TGTGCCAGCAGTTACGCGACGCGAGATACGCAGTATTTT.

This chain uses TRBV7-9 with TRBJ1-1; D may be TRBD1 (6 bases). Trimming shortened V by 0 bases and J by 4 bases, and 12 bases separated the two germline ends. This CDR3 has 15 residues. Germline CDR1 reads SEHNR; CDR2 reads FQNEAQ (reference sequence). The CDR3 loop reads CASSLASGGSTEAFF. As DNA, the CDR3 is TGTGCCAGCAGCTTAGCGAGCGGGGGCTCCACTGAAGCTTTCTTT.

V usage is TRBV7-9 and J usage is TRBJ1-2, with a possible D match to TRBD1 (5 bases). The germline V gene has CDR1 SEHNR and CDR2 FQNEAQ (reference sequence). The V and J ends lost 4 bases and 6 bases respectively, with 18 bases between them. This CDR3 is 15 amino acids long. The CDR3 sequence is CASSSQGVVYHGYTF. As DNA, the CDR3 is TGTGCCAGCAGCTCTCAGGGTGTGGTGTACCATGGCTACACCTTC. The full variable domain, its missing parts supplied by reference TRBV7-9 and TRBJ1-2, is DTGVSQNPRHKITKRGQNVTFRCDPISEHNRLYWYRQTLGQGPEFLTYFQNEAQLEKSRLLSDRFSAERPKGSFSTLEIQRTEQGDSAMYLCASSSQGVVYHGYTFGSGTRLTVV.

This clonotype was observed a handful of times. This chain uses TRBV12-3 or TRBV12-4 with TRBJ2-3; 9 bases agree with TRBD1. V lost 5 bases, J lost 3 bases, and 12 bases stayed unmatched. The CDR3 sequence is 17 residues long. CDR3 sequence: CASSQGNTGGLTDTQYF. The CDR3 nucleotides are TGTGCCAGCAGTCAGGGAAATACAGGGGGCCTAACAGATACGCAGTATTTT.

In regard to this clonotype: A read error may produce the germline difference seen at one junction end. J is TRBJ1-2 and V is TRBV13; a weak D match, TRBD1 (6 bases). The CDR3 is 15 amino acids. Germline CDR1 and CDR2: PRHDT and FYEKMQ (reference sequence). CDR3 bases: TGTGCCAGCAGCCTAGGACAGAGAGTTAACTATGGCTACACCTTC. Protein product: CASSLGQRVNYGYTF.

This clonotype was recorded a few times. V and J are TRBV29-1 and TRBJ1-1; D possibly corresponds to TRBD1 (6 bases). CDR1 is SQVTM and CDR2 is ANQGSEA in the germline V gene. The CDR3 contains 13 residues. V was cut by 4 bases and J by 1 base, with 10 bases left in between. In nucleotides, the CDR3 is TGCAGCGTTGCAGGGGTCACGAACACTGAAGCTTTCTTT. Amino acid sequence: CSVAGVTNTEAFF. Full variable domain (remainder filled in from reference TRBV29-1 and TRBJ1-1): SAVISQKPSRDICQRGTSLTIQCQVDSQVTMMFWYRQQPGQSLTLIATANQGSEATYESGFVIDKFPISRPNLTFSTLTVSNMSPEDSSIYLCSVAGVTNTEAFFGQGTRLTVV.

About this clonotype: A read error may account for a junction end that differs from germline. V is TRBV9 and J is TRBJ1-2; D gene unclear. The CDR3 contains 14 residues. CDR1 and CDR2 from the germline V gene are SGDLS and YYNGEE. CDR3 nucleotides: TGTGCCAGCAGCGTAGGGCAGGATAACTATGGCCACACCTTC. Encoded protein: CASSVGQDNYGHTF. Full variable domain (remainder filled in from reference TRBV9 and TRBJ1-2): DSGVTQTPKHLITATGQRVTLRCSPRSGDLSVYWYQQSLDQGLQFLIQYYNGEERAKGNILERFSAQQFPDLHSELNLSSLELGDSALYFCASSVGQDNYGHTFGSGTRLTVV.

The CDR3: CASSYSWDTEETQYF. The CDR3 nucleotides read TGTGCCAGCAGTTACTCTTGGGACACTGAAGAGACCCAGTACTTC. The rearrangement uses TRBV6-6 and TRBJ2-5; weak D call: TRBD1 (6 bases). V lost 0 bases, J lost 3 bases, and 11 bases lay in between. There are 15 residues in the CDR3. Germline V gene data show CDR1 as MNHNY and CDR2 as SVGAGI (reference sequence).

This sequence joins TRBV4-1 and TRBJ1-6; TRBD1 aligns across 7 bases. From germline, CDR1 is MGHRA and CDR2 YSYEKL. The length of the CDR3 is 17 residues. V lost 3 bases, J lost 7 bases, and 12 bases stayed unmatched. CDR3 DNA: TGCGCCAGCAGCCAGACAAACGCAGGGGGGGGAAATTCACCCCTCCACTTT. Its translation: CASSQTNAGGGNSPLHF.